The next 21 T cell receptor beta chains were all read from a single sample in a study of shared clonotypes between healthy human individuals. TCRdb's table, derived via immunoSEQ multiplex PCR, lists solely in-frame clones and lacks some. The top ten hold 34% of the sample, which has approximately 710,000 clones, about 92% seen once. The sequenced sample consisted of memory CD8+ T cells from PBMCs. The subset denotes: CD45RO+ cells pooled with CCR7-negative TemRA cells. Every receptor here comes from a man aged 18 to 29 in good health. Some clones in this sample may be carry-over from other donors' samples.

V and J are TRBV7-9 and TRBJ1-3; D is uncertain. Trimming stripped 6 bases from V and 3 bases from J, with 9 bases between. Germline loops: CDR1 SEHNR, CDR2 FQNEAQ (reference sequence). CDR3 length: 13 amino acids. The CDR3 region has the DNA TGTGCCAGCAGGGAAGGTGATGGAAACACCATATATTTT. Protein: CASREGDGNTIYF.

The chain has TRBV28 and TRBJ2-7; D is unclear. The ends were cut back, 5 bases at V and 3 bases at J, with 14 bases in the middle. The CDR3 extends over 14 amino acids. Germline assignment: CDR1 MDHEN and CDR2 SYDVKM. CDR3 sequence reads: CASSQNRPIYEQYF. CDR3 nucleotide sequence: TGTGCCAGCAGTCAAAACAGACCCATCTACGAGCAGTACTTC.

This chain joins TRBV15 and TRBJ1-3, with D possibly being TRBD1 (6 bases). Trimming removed 5 bases from V and 4 bases from J, with 21 bases in between. Per the germline V gene, CDR1 is LNHNV and CDR2 is YYDKDF (reference sequence). CDR3 length: 17 amino acids. CDR3 residues: CATSARVQGMAGNTIYF. In DNA form, the CDR3 reads TGTGCCACCAGCGCTAGGGTACAGGGTATGGCCGGAAACACCATATATTTT.

This CDR3 is CASSALWGTSGRAGNEQFF. The CDR3 DNA follows: TGTGCCAGCAGCGCTTTATGGGGGACTAGCGGGAGGGCCGGCAATGAGCAGTTCTTC. The genes are TRBV7-6 and TRBJ2-1; 16 bases agree with TRBD2. With V trimmed by 5 bases and J by 6 bases, 13 bases remained unmatched. The CDR3 sequence is 19 residues long. Germline V gene lookup returns CDR1 SGHVS and CDR2 FNYEAQ.

V and J are TRBV6-5 and TRBJ1-2; TRBD1 matches 9 bases. CDR3 length equals 14 residues. The J segment lost 6 bases and the V segment lost 5 bases, leaving 7 bases of the junction unmatched. The germline V gene encodes CDR1 MNHEY and CDR2 SVGAGI. The CDR3 spells CASSADRGYHGYTF. The CDR3 nucleotides read TGTGCCAGCAGTGCTGACAGGGGGTATCATGGCTACACCTTC.

J is TRBJ2-5 and V is TRBV5-1; tentative D call: TRBD1 (6 bases). Germline-derived CDR1 and CDR2 are SGHRS and YFSETQ. V was shortened by 0 bases and J by 1 base, with 19 bases between the two germline ends. The CDR3 is made up of 18 amino acids. The CDR3 coding sequence is TGCGCCAGCAGCTTGGCTTTACAGGGCGGGTCGCTCCAAGAGACCCAGTACTTC. Translation gives CASSLALQGGSLQETQYF. Full variable domain (missing parts from reference TRBV5-1 and TRBJ2-5): KAGVTQTPRYLIKTRGQQVTLSCSPISGHRSVSWYQQTPGQGLQFLFEYFSETQRNKGNFPGRFSGRQFSNSRSEMNVSTLELGDSALYLCASSLALQGGSLQETQYFGPGTRLLVL.

CDR3 nucleotide sequence: TGCGCCAGCAGCCAAGTGAGGACCAATTCCCTCAATGAGCAGTTCTTC. Its translation: CASSQVRTNSLNEQFF. The chain is built from TRBV4-1 and TRBJ2-1; D call uncertain. The CDR3 runs to 16 residues. V lost 1 base, J lost 6 bases, and 16 bases lay in between. Germline values: CDR1 MGHRA, CDR2 YSYEKL.

This CDR3 is CASSLQREAGEQFF. The CDR3 DNA reads TGTGCCAGCAGCTTACAGCGGGAGGCAGGGGAGCAGTTCTTC. The V and J genes are TRBV7-8 and TRBJ2-1; 9 bases agree with TRBD2. The CDR3 has 14 residues. Unmatched junction bases numbered 6, after V lost 2 bases and J lost 10 bases. Germline V gene sequence: CDR1 SGHVS, CDR2 FQNEAQ.

This sequence joins TRBV11-3 and TRBJ2-7, with 7 bases aligning to TRBD1. The CDR3 spans 14 residues. V was pared by 2 bases and J by 0 bases, with 1 base of the junction left unmatched. Germline loops: CDR1 SGHNT, CDR2 YENEEA. CDR3 amino acids: CASSLRQGSYEQYF. The CDR3 DNA reads as TGTGCCAGCAGCTTAAGACAGGGCTCCTACGAGCAGTACTTC.

J is TRBJ1-2 and V is TRBV7-9; 8 bases are a match to TRBD1. V dropped 5 bases and J dropped 3; count of bases not matched to a gene: 14. Germline V gives CDR1 SEHNR, CDR2 FQNEAQ (reference sequence). The CDR3 length is 17 residues. Here the CDR3 DNA reads TGTGCCAGCAGCGTTACCTCCGGACAGGGCCTCCACTATGGCTACACCTTC. Residues: CASSVTSGQGLHYGYTF.

The chain has TRBV9 and TRBJ1-6; perhaps TRBD1 as D (5 bases). The ends were cut back, 0 bases at V and 1 base at J, with 5 bases in the middle. The CDR3 is 15 residues long. CDR1 is SGDLS and CDR2 is YYNGEE in the germline V gene. In DNA, the CDR3 is TGTGCCAGCAGCGTAGAGGGGTCCTATAATTCACCCCTCCACTTT. Translation: CASSVEGSYNSPLHF. The variable domain in full, completed from reference TRBV9 and TRBJ1-6, reads DSGVTQTPKHLITATGQRVTLRCSPRSGDLSVYWYQQSLDQGLQFLIQYYNGEERAKGNILERFSAQQFPDLHSELNLSSLELGDSALYFCASSVEGSYNSPLHFGNGTRLTVT.

This chain links TRBV7-6 with TRBJ2-2; the D is unclear. Trimming left V 1 base short and J 7 bases short, with 7 bases between. CDR3 size: 13 residues. In germline, CDR1 is SGHVS, CDR2 FNYEAQ. The CDR3 coding sequence is TGTGCCAGCAGCTTAGGATCGGTCGGGGAGCTGTTTTTT. This gives the protein CASSLGSVGELFF.

The chain carries TRBV2 and TRBJ1-5; D is perhaps TRBD1 (6 bases). The CDR3 is made up of 16 amino acids. The germline V and J ends were trimmed by 4 bases and 3 bases, with 16 bases remaining between them. The germline V gene has CDR1 SNHLY and CDR2 FYNNEI. CDR3 sequence (DNA): TGTGCCAGCAGTGGGGACCTGGGGGCCCCCAATCAGCCCCAGCATTTT. This encodes CASSGDLGAPNQPQHF.

This chain links TRBV6-5 with TRBJ2-5; the D gene is possibly TRBD2 (6 bases). The CDR3 has 11 amino acids. CDR1 and CDR2 (germline): MNHEY, SVGAGI. V was shortened by 7 bases and J by 9 bases, with 12 bases between the two germline ends. The CDR3 DNA reads as TGTGCCAGCACCCCCGGCGGGGCCCAGTACTTC. Amino acids: CASTPGGAQYF.

A single count supports this clone. The rearrangement joins TRBV28 to TRBJ2-7, with D tentatively TRBD2 (6 bases). Trimming took 7 bases from V and 5 from J, leaving 18 bases between them. The length of the CDR3 is 14 residues. CDR1 is MDHEN, CDR2 SYDVKM, per germline. The CDR3 protein is CASMVGLYNNEQYF. The CDR3 DNA is TGTGCCAGCATGGTGGGACTTTACAATAACGAGCAGTACTTC.

In this sample, this clone turned up once. The genes are TRBV28 and TRBJ2-5; weak D call: TRBD2 (5 bases). The CDR3 is 13 residues long. CDR1 and CDR2 from the germline V gene are MDHEN and SYDVKM. V lost 2 bases to trimming and J lost 5 bases, with 9 bases between them. CDR3 loop: CASSLRGRETQYF. The CDR3 DNA follows: TGTGCCAGCAGTTTACGGGGTCGTGAGACCCAGTACTTC.

The J gene is TRBJ2-7, the V gene TRBV28; D gene uncertain. This CDR3 has 13 residues. V lost 3 bases and J lost 2, with 8 bases in between. Germline assignment: CDR1 MDHEN and CDR2 SYDVKM. CDR3 region: CASSFSRTYEQYF. In DNA, the CDR3 is TGTGCCAGCAGTTTTAGCCGAACCTACGAGCAGTACTTC.

Comments on this clone: This sample also contains other DNA sequences that code for the same CDR3. The chain joins TRBV9 to TRBJ2-7, with a possible D match to TRBD2 (5 bases). Trimming left V 0 bases short and J 5 bases short, with 9 bases between. CDR1 and CDR2 (germline): SGDLS, YYNGEE. The CDR3 contains 13 residues. The CDR3 here is CASSVGVGDEQYF. The CDR3 coding sequence is TGTGCCAGCAGCGTAGGCGTCGGGGACGAGCAGTACTTC.

The rearrangement uses TRBV27 and TRBJ2-2; D unclear. The CDR3 has 16 amino acids. V lost 6 bases, J lost 1 base, and 15 bases lay in between. Germline V gives CDR1 MNHEY, CDR2 SMNVEV (reference sequence). The chain's CDR3 is CASSTRLTGNTGELFF. In nucleotides, the CDR3 is TGTGCCAGCAGCACCCGCCTGACCGGGAACACCGGGGAGCTGTTTTTT.

The chain joins TRBV7-8 to TRBJ1-3; perhaps TRBD1 as D (5 bases). Germline loops: CDR1 SGHVS, CDR2 FQNEAQ. CDR3 length: 15 residues. V was pared by 1 base and J by 3 bases, with 10 bases between. The CDR3 DNA is TGTGCCAGCAGCTTAGTAGGGGTTTATGGAAACACCATATATTTT. This sequence encodes CASSLVGVYGNTIYF.

The chain has TRBV28 and TRBJ2-1; TRBD2 aligns across 9 bases. The CDR3 spans 18 residues. J gave up 0 bases and V 3 bases, and 9 bases lay outside the gene matches. CDR1 is MDHEN, CDR2 SYDVKM, per germline. CDR3 residues: CASSLQNLAGTSYNEQFF. The CDR3, as DNA: TGTGCCAGCAGTTTGCAGAATCTAGCGGGGACCTCCTACAATGAGCAGTTCTTC.